This T cell receptor beta chain appears in the sequencing data of a study of T cells in Graves' hyperthyroidism and ophthalmopathy. This CDR3 has 16 amino acids. Germline trimming cut 4 bases from V and 0 bases from J; bases unmatched to any gene: 3. Looked up from germline, CDR1 is MGHDK and CDR2 is SYGVNS. There were TCR beta CDR3 regions amplified from RNA transcripts. Primed by the HTBI set, a first-round RT-PCR was run on the TCR CDR3. MiXCR, applied by TCRdb to the multiplex PCR reads, yields one record per CDR3 protein. The data hold about 420,000 distinct CDR3 sequences, with roughly an eighth observed a single time.

The clonotype originates from a woman younger than 35 with Graves' hyperthyroidism. The gene calls are TRBV25-1 and TRBJ2-6; 7 nucleotides match TRBD1. Sequencing was performed on blood. The CDR3 DNA reads TGTGCCAGCAGTGGACAGGGACACTCTGGGGCCAACGTCCTGACTTTC. It translates to CASSGQGHSGANVLTF.